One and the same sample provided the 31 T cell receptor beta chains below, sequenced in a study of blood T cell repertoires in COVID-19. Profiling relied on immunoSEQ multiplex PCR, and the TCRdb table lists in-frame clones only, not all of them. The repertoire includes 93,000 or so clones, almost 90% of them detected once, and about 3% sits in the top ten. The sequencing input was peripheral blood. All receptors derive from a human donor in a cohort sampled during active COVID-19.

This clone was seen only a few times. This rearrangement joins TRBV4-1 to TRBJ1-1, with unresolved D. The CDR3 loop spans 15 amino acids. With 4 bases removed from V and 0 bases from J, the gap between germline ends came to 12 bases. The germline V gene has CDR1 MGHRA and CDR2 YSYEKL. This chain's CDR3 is CASSRSGRVNTEAFF. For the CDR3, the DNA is TGCGCCAGCAGCCGAAGCGGACGGGTGAACACTGAAGCTTTCTTT.

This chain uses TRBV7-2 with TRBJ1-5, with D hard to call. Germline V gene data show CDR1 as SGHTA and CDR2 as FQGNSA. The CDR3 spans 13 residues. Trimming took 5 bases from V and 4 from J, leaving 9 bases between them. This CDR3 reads CASSDDLNQPQHF. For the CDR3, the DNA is TGTGCCAGCAGCGATGACTTGAATCAGCCCCAGCATTTT.

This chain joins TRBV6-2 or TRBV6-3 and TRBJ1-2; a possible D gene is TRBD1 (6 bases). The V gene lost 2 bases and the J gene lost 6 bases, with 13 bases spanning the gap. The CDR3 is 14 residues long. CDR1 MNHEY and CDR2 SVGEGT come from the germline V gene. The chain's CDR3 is CASSYENYRDGYTF. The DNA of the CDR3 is TGTGCCAGCAGTTACGAGAACTACAGGGATGGCTACACCTTC.

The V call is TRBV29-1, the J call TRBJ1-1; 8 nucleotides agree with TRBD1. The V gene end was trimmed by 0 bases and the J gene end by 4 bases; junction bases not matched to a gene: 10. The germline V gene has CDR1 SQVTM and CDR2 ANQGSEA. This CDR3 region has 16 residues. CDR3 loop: CSVEEPPGGWGTEAFF. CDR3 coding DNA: TGCAGCGTTGAAGAACCCCCAGGGGGCTGGGGCACTGAAGCTTTCTTT.

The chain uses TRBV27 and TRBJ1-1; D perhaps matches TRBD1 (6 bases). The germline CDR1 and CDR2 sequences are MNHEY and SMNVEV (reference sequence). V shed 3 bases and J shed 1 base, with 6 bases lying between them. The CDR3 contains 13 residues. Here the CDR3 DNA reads TGTGCCAGCAGTTTCAGGGGGAACACTGAAGCTTTCTTT. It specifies CASSFRGNTEAFF.

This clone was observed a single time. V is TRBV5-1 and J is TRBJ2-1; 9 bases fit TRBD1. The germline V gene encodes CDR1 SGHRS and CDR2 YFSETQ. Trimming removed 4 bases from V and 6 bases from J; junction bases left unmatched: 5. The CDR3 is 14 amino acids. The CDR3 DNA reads TGCGCCAGCAGCGGGGGACAGGGTCCCAATGAGCAGTTCTTC. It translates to CASSGGQGPNEQFF.

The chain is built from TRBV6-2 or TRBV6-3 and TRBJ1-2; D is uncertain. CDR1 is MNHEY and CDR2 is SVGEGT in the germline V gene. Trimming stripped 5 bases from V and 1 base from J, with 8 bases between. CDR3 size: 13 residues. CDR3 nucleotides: TGTGCCAGCAGTACGGGGAATAACTATGGCTACACCTTC. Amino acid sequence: CASSTGNNYGYTF.

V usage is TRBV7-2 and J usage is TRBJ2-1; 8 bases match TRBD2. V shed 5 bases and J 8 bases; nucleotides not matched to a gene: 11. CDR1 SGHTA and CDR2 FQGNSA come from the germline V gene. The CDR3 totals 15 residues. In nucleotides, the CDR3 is TGTGCCAGCAGCCGCAGTACGGGAGGGCCTTATGAGCAGTTCTTC. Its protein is CASSRSTGGPYEQFF.

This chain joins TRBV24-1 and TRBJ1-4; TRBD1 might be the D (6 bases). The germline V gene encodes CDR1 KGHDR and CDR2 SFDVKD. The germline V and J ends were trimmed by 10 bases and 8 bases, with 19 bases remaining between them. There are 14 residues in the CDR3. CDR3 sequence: CATSSGTRMEKLFF. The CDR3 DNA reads TGTGCCACAAGCTCCGGGACAAGAATGGAAAAACTGTTTTTT.

The CDR3 DNA sequence: TGTGCCAGCAGCCGCTCTAGCGGGGGGTTATCAGGGACCCAGTACTTC. Protein sequence: CASSRSSGGLSGTQYF. V is TRBV3-1 (or the pseudogene TRBV3-2) and J is TRBJ2-5; TRBD2 matches 11 bases. J gave up 7 bases and V 4 bases, and 11 bases lay outside the gene matches. Germline V lookup: CDR1 LGHDT, CDR2 YNNKEL (reference sequence). This CDR3 comprises 16 residues.

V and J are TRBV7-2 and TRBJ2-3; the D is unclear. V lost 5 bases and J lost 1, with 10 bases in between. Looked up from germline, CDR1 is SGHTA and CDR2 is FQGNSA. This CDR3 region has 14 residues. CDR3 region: CASSPGRRTDTQYF. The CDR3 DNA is TGTGCCAGCAGCCCAGGCCGCCGCACAGATACGCAGTATTTT.

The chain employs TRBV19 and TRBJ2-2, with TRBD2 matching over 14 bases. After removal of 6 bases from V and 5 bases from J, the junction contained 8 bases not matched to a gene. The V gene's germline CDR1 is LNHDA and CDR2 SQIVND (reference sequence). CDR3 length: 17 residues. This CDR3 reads CASSIRTSGRSTGELFF. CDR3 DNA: TGTGCCAGTAGCATCAGGACTAGCGGGAGGTCAACCGGGGAGCTGTTTTTT.

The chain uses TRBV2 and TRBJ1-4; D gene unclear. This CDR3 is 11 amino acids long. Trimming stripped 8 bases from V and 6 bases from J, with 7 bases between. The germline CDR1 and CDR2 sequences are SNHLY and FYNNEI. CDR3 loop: CASLEYEKLFF. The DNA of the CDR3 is TGTGCCAGCCTCGAGTATGAAAAACTGTTTTTT.

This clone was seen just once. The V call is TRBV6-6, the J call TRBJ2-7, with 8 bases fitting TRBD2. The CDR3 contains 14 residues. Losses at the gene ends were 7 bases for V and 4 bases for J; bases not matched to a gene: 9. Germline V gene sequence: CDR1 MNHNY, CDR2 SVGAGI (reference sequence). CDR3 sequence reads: CASTREGRWYEQYF. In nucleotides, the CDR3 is TGTGCCAGCACCCGGGAGGGGCGGTGGTACGAGCAGTACTTC.

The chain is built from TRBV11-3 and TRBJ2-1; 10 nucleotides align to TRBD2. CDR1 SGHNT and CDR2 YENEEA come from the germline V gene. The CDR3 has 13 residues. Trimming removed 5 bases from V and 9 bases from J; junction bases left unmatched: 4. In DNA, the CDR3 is TGTGCCAGCAGCCTGGGACTAGCGACTGAGCAGTTCTTC. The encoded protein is CASSLGLATEQFF.

Here the CDR3 reads CASDPGGPRTDTQYF. The CDR3 DNA reads as TGTGCCAGCGACCCGGGGGGCCCTAGGACAGATACGCAGTATTTT. The V gene is TRBV5-8, the J gene TRBJ2-3; maybe TRBD2 (7 bases). Trimming left V 7 bases short and J 3 bases short, with 18 bases between. Germline lookup yields CDR1 SGHTS and CDR2 YDEGEE. The CDR3 covers 15 residues.

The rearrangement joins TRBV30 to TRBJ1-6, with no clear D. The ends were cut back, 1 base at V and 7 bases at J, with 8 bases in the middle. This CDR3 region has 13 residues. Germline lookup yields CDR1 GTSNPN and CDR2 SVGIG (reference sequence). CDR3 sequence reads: CAWSGQINSPLHF. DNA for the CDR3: TGTGCCTGGAGTGGTCAGATCAATTCACCCCTCCACTTT.

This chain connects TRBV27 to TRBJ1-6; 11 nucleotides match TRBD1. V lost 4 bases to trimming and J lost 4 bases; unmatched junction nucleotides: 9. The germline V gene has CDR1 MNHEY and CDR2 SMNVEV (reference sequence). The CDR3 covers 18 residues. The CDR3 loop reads CASSSGQGAIVYNSPLHF. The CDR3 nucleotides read TGTGCCAGCAGTTCCGGACAGGGGGCGATAGTTTATAATTCACCCCTCCACTTT.

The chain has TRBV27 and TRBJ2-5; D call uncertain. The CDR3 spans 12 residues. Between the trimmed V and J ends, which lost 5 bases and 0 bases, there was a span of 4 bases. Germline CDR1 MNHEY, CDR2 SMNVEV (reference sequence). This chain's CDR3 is CASSPDQETQYF. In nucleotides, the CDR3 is TGTGCCAGCAGTCCAGACCAAGAGACCCAGTACTTC.

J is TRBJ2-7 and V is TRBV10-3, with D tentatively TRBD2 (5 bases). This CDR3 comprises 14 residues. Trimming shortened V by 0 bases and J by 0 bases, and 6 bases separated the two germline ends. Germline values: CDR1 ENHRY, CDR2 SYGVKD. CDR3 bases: TGTGCCATCAGTGAGTCGACTATCTCCTACGAGCAGTACTTC. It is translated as CAISESTISYEQYF.

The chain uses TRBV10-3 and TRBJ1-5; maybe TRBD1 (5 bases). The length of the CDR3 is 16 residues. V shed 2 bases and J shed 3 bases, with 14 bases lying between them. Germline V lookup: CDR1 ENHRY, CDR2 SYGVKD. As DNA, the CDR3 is TGTGCCATCAGTGAGGCCGCCGGGGGAGTCAATCAGCCCCAGCATTTT. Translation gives CAISEAAGGVNQPQHF.

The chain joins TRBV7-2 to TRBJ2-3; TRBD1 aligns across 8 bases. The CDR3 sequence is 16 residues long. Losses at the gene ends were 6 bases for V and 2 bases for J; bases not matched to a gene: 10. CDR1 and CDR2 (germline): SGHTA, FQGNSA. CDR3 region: CASRLTGTGSTDTQYF. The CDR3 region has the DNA TGTGCCAGCAGGTTGACCGGGACAGGATCCACAGATACGCAGTATTTT.

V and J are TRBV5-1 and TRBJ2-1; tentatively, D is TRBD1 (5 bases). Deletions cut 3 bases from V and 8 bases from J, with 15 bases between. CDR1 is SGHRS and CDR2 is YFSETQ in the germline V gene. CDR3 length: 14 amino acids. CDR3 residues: CASSSRVGDDEQFF. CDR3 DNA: TGCGCCAGCAGCTCCAGGGTAGGTGATGATGAGCAGTTCTTC.

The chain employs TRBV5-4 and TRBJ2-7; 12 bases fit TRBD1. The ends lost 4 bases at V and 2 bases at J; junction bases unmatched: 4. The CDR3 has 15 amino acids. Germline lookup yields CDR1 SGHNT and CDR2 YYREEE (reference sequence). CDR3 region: CASSPGDRGPYEQYF. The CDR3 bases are TGTGCCAGCAGCCCGGGGGACAGGGGGCCCTACGAGCAGTACTTC. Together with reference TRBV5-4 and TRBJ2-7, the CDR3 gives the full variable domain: ETGVTQSPTHLIKTRGQQVTLRCSSQSGHNTVSWYQQALGQGPQFIFQYYREEENGRGNFPPRFSGLQFPNYSSELNVNALELDDSALYLCASSPGDRGPYEQYFGPGTRLTVT.

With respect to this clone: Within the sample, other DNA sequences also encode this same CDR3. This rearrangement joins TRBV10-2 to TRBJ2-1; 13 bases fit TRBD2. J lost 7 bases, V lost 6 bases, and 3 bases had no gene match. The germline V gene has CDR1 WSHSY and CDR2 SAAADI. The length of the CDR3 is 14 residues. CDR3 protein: CASRGLAGVNEQFF. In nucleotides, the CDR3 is TGCGCCAGCAGAGGACTAGCGGGAGTGAATGAGCAGTTCTTC.

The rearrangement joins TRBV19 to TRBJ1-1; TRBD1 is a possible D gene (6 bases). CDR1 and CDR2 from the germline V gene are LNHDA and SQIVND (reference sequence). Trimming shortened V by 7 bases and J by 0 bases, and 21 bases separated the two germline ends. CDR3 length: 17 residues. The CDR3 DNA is TGTGCCAGTACCCTACACAATGACAGGCCCATGAACACTGAAGCTTTCTTT. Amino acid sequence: CASTLHNDRPMNTEAFF.

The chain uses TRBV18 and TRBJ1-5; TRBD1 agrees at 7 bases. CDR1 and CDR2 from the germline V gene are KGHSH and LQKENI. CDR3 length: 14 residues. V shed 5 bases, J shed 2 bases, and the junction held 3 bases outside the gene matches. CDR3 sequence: CASSGTGGNQPQHF. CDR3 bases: TGTGCCAGCTCAGGAACAGGGGGCAATCAGCCCCAGCATTTT. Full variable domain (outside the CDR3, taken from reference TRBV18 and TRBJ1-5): NAGVMQNPRHLVRRRGQEARLRCSPMKGHSHVYWYRQLPEEGLKFMVYLQKENIIDESGMPKERFSAEFPKEGPSILRIQQVVRGDSAAYFCASSGTGGNQPQHFGDGTRLSIL.

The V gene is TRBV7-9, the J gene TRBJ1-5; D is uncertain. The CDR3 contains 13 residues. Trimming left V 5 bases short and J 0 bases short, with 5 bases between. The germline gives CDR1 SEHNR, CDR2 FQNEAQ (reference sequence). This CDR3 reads CASSPNSNQPQHF. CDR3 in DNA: TGTGCCAGCAGCCCCAATAGCAATCAGCCCCAGCATTTT.

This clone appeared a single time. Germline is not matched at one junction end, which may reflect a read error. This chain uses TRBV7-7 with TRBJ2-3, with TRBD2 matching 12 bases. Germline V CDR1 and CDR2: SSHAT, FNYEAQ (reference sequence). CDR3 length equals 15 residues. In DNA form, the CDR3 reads TGTGCTAGCAGCCCCCTAGCGGGGGGGTCAGATACGCAGTATTTT. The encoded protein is CASSPLAGGSDTQYF.

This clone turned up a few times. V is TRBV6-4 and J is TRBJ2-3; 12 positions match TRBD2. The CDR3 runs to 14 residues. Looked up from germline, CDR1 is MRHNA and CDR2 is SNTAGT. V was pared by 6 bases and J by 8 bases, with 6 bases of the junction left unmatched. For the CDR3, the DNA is TGTGCCAGCAGCCCACTAGCGGGGGGCGGTACGCAGTATTTT. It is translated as CASSPLAGGGTQYF.

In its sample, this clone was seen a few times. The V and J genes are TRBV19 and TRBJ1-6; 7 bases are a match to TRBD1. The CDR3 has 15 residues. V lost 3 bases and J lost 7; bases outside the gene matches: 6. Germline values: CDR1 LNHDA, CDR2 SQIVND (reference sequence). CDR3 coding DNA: TGTGCCAGTAGTATCGGGAACAGGGGAAATTCACCCCTCCACTTT. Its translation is CASSIGNRGNSPLHF.